Following are 15 T cell receptor beta chains from one sample sequenced in a study of cytomegalovirus exposure and HLA in healthy donors. The PCR ran on 60 Vbeta and 13 Jbeta primers. The protocol was immunoSEQ multiplex PCR, while the TCRdb copy is restricted to in-frame clones and leaves out a portion. Of some 180,000 clones listed, about an eighth are singletons. Sequences were obtained from PBMCs. Receptors were obtained from a man in his fifties or sixties in good health and CMV-seropositive.

This clone was detected only a few times. The J gene is TRBJ1-2, the V gene TRBV19; no clear D gene. This CDR3 is 12 amino acids long. Trimming cost V 6 bases and J 7 bases, with 12 bases left between them. The germline V gene encodes CDR1 LNHDA and CDR2 SQIVND (reference sequence). The CDR3 sequence: CASSWEGTGYTF. For the CDR3, the DNA is TGTGCCAGTAGCTGGGAGGGCACTGGCTACACCTTC. The full variable domain, its missing parts supplied by reference TRBV19 and TRBJ1-2, is DGGITQSPKYLFRKEGQNVTLSCEQNLNHDAMYWYRQDPGQGLRLIYYSQIVNDFQKGDIAEGYSVSREKKESFPLTVTSAQKNPTAFYLCASSWEGTGYTFGSGTRLTVV.

This clone was counted only a few times. The V call is TRBV2, the J call TRBJ1-5; no clear D gene. CDR3 length: 15 residues. Per the germline V gene, CDR1 is SNHLY and CDR2 is FYNNEI. Trimming pared 1 base from V and 3 bases from J, leaving 10 bases between. For the CDR3, the DNA is TGTGCCAGCAGTGAAGGTTTCCTGTACAATCAGCCCCAGCATTTT. This encodes CASSEGFLYNQPQHF.

This chain links TRBV30 with TRBJ2-2; D possibly corresponds to TRBD2 (6 bases). The CDR3 extends over 13 amino acids. Trimming cost V 3 bases and J 7 bases, with 12 bases left between them. From germline, CDR1 is GTSNPN and CDR2 SVGIG (reference sequence). The CDR3 region has the DNA TGTGCCTGGAGCCTGGGACTTCTCGGGGAGCTGTTTTTT. Translated, it gives CAWSLGLLGELFF.

This rearrangement joins TRBV5-4 to TRBJ2-7, with TRBD2 identical over 11 bases. Germline CDR1 SGHNT, CDR2 YYREEE (reference sequence). The CDR3 contains 17 residues. The V gene end was trimmed by 4 bases and the J gene end by 0 bases; junction bases not matched to a gene: 9. CDR3 region: CASSDYRLAGSSYEQYV. For the CDR3, the DNA is TGTGCCAGCAGCGACTATAGACTAGCGGGAAGCTCCTACGAGCAGTACGTC.

The chain uses TRBV7-9 and TRBJ2-5; 7 bases map to TRBD2. Trimming cost V 0 bases and J 3 bases; bases outside gene matches: 7. CDR3 length: 16 residues. Germline-derived CDR1 and CDR2 are SEHNR and FQNEAQ (reference sequence). The DNA for the CDR3 is TGTGCCAGCAGCTTAGCGCAGACTAGCCAGAAAGAGACCCAGTACTTC. It yields the protein CASSLAQTSQKETQYF.

This chain connects TRBV2 to TRBJ2-5; 10 nucleotides line up with TRBD2. Germline assignment: CDR1 SNHLY and CDR2 FYNNEI. The CDR3 sequence is 18 residues long. Trimming removed 1 base from V and 5 bases from J; junction bases left unmatched: 13. The CDR3 DNA sequence: TGTGCCAGCAGTGAAGTTAGAGGGGATAGCGGGGGGTTGGAGACCCAGTACTTC. It translates to CASSEVRGDSGGLETQYF.

CDR3 loop: CASSRDRGSYEQYV. The DNA of the CDR3 is TGTGCCAGCAGCAGGGACAGGGGATCCTACGAGCAGTACGTC. This chain links TRBV28 with TRBJ2-7; TRBD1 matches 10 bases. Trimming cost V 6 bases and J 1 base; bases outside gene matches: 3. There are 14 residues in the CDR3. In germline, CDR1 is MDHEN, CDR2 SYDVKM.

This clone was counted only a few times. Written as DNA, the CDR3 is TGTGCCTGGAGTGTATCCGGGTTTAAACTGTTTTTT. Translating gives CAWSVSGFKLFF. This chain connects TRBV30 to TRBJ1-4; D not resolved. Germline loops: CDR1 GTSNPN, CDR2 SVGIG (reference sequence). The CDR3 spans 12 residues. The V end lost 0 bases, the J end lost 11 bases, and 10 bases lay between the germline ends.

This clone was seen a few times. The V gene is TRBV5-6, the J gene TRBJ1-6; D uncertain. Germline CDR1 reads SGHDT; CDR2 reads YYEEEE. V shed 3 bases and J shed 10 bases, with 11 bases lying between them. CDR3 length: 13 amino acids. The CDR3 spells CASSYTSASPLHF. As DNA, the CDR3 is TGTGCCAGCAGCTATACCAGTGCATCACCCCTCCACTTT. Variable domain in full (rest from reference TRBV5-6 and TRBJ1-6): DAGVTQSPTHLIKTRGQQVTLRCSPKSGHDTVSWYQQALGQGPQFIFQYYEEEERQRGNFPDRFSGHQFPNYSSELNVNALLLGDSALYLCASSYTSASPLHFGNGTRLTVT.

This clone was found a few times. The V call is TRBV5-1, the J call TRBJ2-2; possibly TRBD2 for D (5 bases). The CDR3 consists of 15 residues. Germline loops: CDR1 SGHRS, CDR2 YFSETQ. Trimming removed 0 bases from V and 5 bases from J, with 11 bases in between. The CDR3 protein is CASSLELGWTGELFF. CDR3 nucleotides: TGCGCCAGCAGCTTGGAACTAGGATGGACCGGGGAGCTGTTTTTT.

This clone was found many times. V and J are TRBV13 and TRBJ1-4; tentative D call: TRBD1 (6 bases). Germline V gene sequence: CDR1 PRHDT, CDR2 FYEKMQ (reference sequence). V was clipped by 2 bases and J by 7 bases, with 14 bases between them. This CDR3 is built from 15 residues. The DNA of the CDR3 is TGTGCCAGCAGCTTACGTGGGGGCCAGGGTGAAAAACTGTTTTTT. It specifies CASSLRGGQGEKLFF.

The rearrangement uses TRBV7-2 and TRBJ2-5; TRBD2 matches at 7 bases. This CDR3 region has 15 residues. Germline lookup yields CDR1 SGHTA and CDR2 FQGNSA. Trimming cost V 5 bases and J 1 base; bases outside gene matches: 7. The CDR3 sequence: CASSREEVGQETQYF. The CDR3 coding sequence is TGTGCCAGCAGCCGGGAGGAGGTGGGCCAAGAGACCCAGTACTTC.

The chain is built from TRBV19 and TRBJ2-5; tentative D call: TRBD1 (6 bases). Germline V CDR1 and CDR2: LNHDA, SQIVND (reference sequence). V was trimmed by 3 bases and J by 4 bases, leaving 15 bases between them. This CDR3 has 15 residues. CDR3 sequence reads: CASSISTGKGETQYF. Here the CDR3 DNA reads TGTGCCAGTAGTATCAGTACAGGGAAGGGAGAGACCCAGTACTTC.

This clone appeared a few times. The genes are TRBV5-1 and TRBJ1-1, with D perhaps matching TRBD1 (6 bases). The germline V and J ends were trimmed by 3 bases and 5 bases, with 20 bases remaining between them. The CDR3 runs to 16 residues. CDR1 and CDR2 (germline): SGHRS, YFSETQ. The CDR3 loop reads CASSSGGGGSGTEAFF. The CDR3 DNA sequence: TGCGCCAGCAGCTCCGGAGGGGGGGGATCGGGGACTGAAGCTTTCTTT.

CDR3 amino acids: CASSYRESWGDTQYF. As DNA, the CDR3 is TGTGCCAGTAGCTACAGGGAATCGTGGGGAGATACGCAGTATTTT. The chain has TRBV19 and TRBJ2-3; tentative D call: TRBD1 (6 bases). Trimming took 6 bases from V and 5 from J, leaving 18 bases between them. Germline loops: CDR1 LNHDA, CDR2 SQIVND (reference sequence). The CDR3 is 15 amino acids.